The clone carrying this T cell receptor beta chain was observed a few times. Its specificity is unknown. This record belongs to a study of T cells in Graves' hyperthyroidism and ophthalmopathy. Study outcomes and limitations: Most clonotypes that expanded in the thyroid above 0.001 also showed up in blood.

V lost 5 bases and J lost 9, with 16 bases in between. The CDR3 contains 13 residues. Germline CDR1 MNHEY, CDR2 SMNVEV (reference sequence). Amplification of TCR beta CDR3 regions used RNA as the template. The HTBI set primed first-round TCR CDR3 RT-PCR. TCRdb reprocessed the multiplex PCR reads via MiXCR and lists one record per CDR3 protein. The sample includes 550,000 to 600,000 distinct CDR3 sequences, roughly a sixth of them seen just once. The chain carries TRBV27 and TRBJ1-1; tentative D call: TRBD1 (5 bases). The sequenced material came from blood. The clonotype was recovered from a woman aged 18-29 years with Graves' hyperthyroidism. CDR3 coding DNA: TGTGCCAGCAGTACCTCGGGACGGGCTAAAGCTTTCTTT. Translation: CASSTSGRAKAFF.